The subject of this entry is one T cell receptor (beta chain). This clone has only one observation. Its target antigen remains unknown. One base away there is no much larger clone; base qualities are not given. The immunoSEQ Assay was used to sequence TCR beta CDR3 regions from DNA. On the authors' methods: T cell density was computed as TCR beta template counts normalized to usable DNA estimated by amplifying housekeeping genes. Richness was estimated with the preseqR package, extrapolating to 400,000 templates for PBMC samples and 120,000 templates for tissue samples. Clonality was taken to be one minus Pielou's evenness. Tissue-enriched TCRs were identified by differential abundance testing using productive amino-acid clonotypes, minimum total count 5 and alpha 0.1. Repertoire overlap between compartments was quantified with the Jaccard Index and Morisita Overlap Index. GLIPH grouped TCR beta CDR3s together with public tetramer-defined viral CDR3s, and a viral motif had to include at least three viral sequences and also show V-gene enrichment. Here the immuneACCESS table is served through TCRdb, limited to in-frame sequences with V and J called. Missing clones are a known gap in these copies; in checked studies unresolved V genes cover under half, and the rest lacks a known reason. The V and J calls and clone size are taken from that table; D and trimming were inferred from the DNA. Recorded for this sample are about 40,000 clones; around 88% of them occurred a single time. 5.5% to 7% of the sample belongs to the ten largest clones.

The data were taken from a study of T cells in localized non-small cell lung cancer (TCRdb year 2020). Context from the whole study: Comparing tumors with uninvolved tumor-adjacent lungs, the study looked at the T cell repertoires of a few hundred patients with early-stage NSCLC. The mean age of the NSCLC patients was 50 to 85 years, with 130 or so men and about a hundred women. The cohort consisted of approximately 240 treatment-naive NSCLC patients whose localized lung tumors had been resected. Study-level results and caveats: A median of around 50 of the top 100 tumor clones were detected in paired uninvolved adjacent lung, and around 30 of these tumor clones were also found among the top 100 clones of the paired uninvolved adjacent lung. Uninvolved tumor-adjacent lung showed the highest T cell clonality, higher than tumor, which suggests more focused antigenic responses in the adjacent lung. Because multi-region tumor sequencing was not done, intratumor heterogeneity could not be ruled out. Since the design was exploratory, TCR variables were selected using unadjusted p-values with no false-discovery rate correction. Higher blood T cell density associated with longer overall survival, while higher adjacent-lung clonality associated with shorter survival.

CDR3 length: 15 amino acids, cysteine to phenylalanine. Just CDR3 DNA is preserved here, 45 bases in frame from base 1. CDR1 and CDR2 (MDHEN, SYDVKM) derive from the germline V gene. V loses 2 bases, J loses 1 base, and the germline ends lie 12 bases apart. At diagnosis, tumor, uninvolved tumor-adjacent lung and peripheral blood were collected and then preserved as a mix of FFPE and fresh-frozen material. For TCR repertoire profiling, blood samples were analyzed as peripheral blood mononuclear cells. The TCR was taken from a man aged 40-75 years with stage I lung adenocarcinoma. The rearranged chain carries TRBV28 and TRBJ2-7; the D gene is not confidently resolved. Sequenced here: peripheral blood, sampled before any cancer treatment. DNA sequence: TGTGCCAGCAGTTTAGTTAGTTTAGCTTCCTACGAGCAGTACTTC. Its coded protein is CASSLVSLASYEQYF.